The 13 T cell receptor beta chains reported below all come from one sample, sequenced in a study of blood T cell repertoires in COVID-19. TCRdb's copy holds only in-frame clones and misses some; the assay was immunoSEQ multiplex PCR. The table includes some 45,000 clones, over 70% detected once. The specimen was peripheral blood. The receptor source for this set is a human donor in a cohort sampled during active COVID-19.

The chain has TRBV4-1 and TRBJ2-7, with unresolved D. V dropped 4 bases and J dropped 0 bases, with 7 bases sitting between them. The germline V gene encodes CDR1 MGHRA and CDR2 YSYEKL. This CDR3 is built from 13 residues. As DNA, the CDR3 is TGCGCCAGCAGCCTGAGCATCTCCTACGAGCAGTACTTC. It is translated as CASSLSISYEQYF.

The chain is built from TRBV27 and TRBJ1-1; the D gene is possibly TRBD1 (6 bases). This CDR3 contains 17 residues. V gave up 6 bases and J gave up 1 base, with 21 bases separating them. Looked up from germline, CDR1 is MNHEY and CDR2 is SMNVEV (reference sequence). CDR3 amino acids: CASSRPGGGLGNTEAFF. The DNA for the CDR3 is TGTGCCAGCAGCCGCCCGGGGGGGGGCCTCGGGAACACTGAAGCTTTCTTT.

CDR3 sequence (DNA): TGTGCCAGCAGCAAAGTGGTTACTAGCGGCACCTACAATGAGCAGTTCTTC. This translates into CASSKVVTSGTYNEQFF. V gene TRBV21-1 combines with J gene TRBJ2-1; TRBD2 reflects the table's D call only, with no check against the DNA. TRBV21-1 is noted as a pseudogene. The CDR3 extends over 17 amino acids.

V gene TRBV9 combines with J gene TRBJ1-1; D possibly corresponds to TRBD1 (6 bases). Germline loops: CDR1 SGDLS, CDR2 YYNGEE. There are 13 residues in the CDR3. The V and J ends lost 0 bases and 11 bases respectively, with 14 bases between them. CDR3 bases: TGTGCCAGCAGCGTAGATTCAGGGGAGCGGGCTTTCTTT. Translating it yields CASSVDSGERAFF.

This sequence joins TRBV11-2 and TRBJ2-7, with TRBD2 as a possible D gene (5 bases). Trimming took off 5 bases at V and 4 bases at J, with 15 bases between the two ends. The CDR3 is 14 amino acids. Germline lookup yields CDR1 SGHAT and CDR2 FQNNGV. The CDR3 sequence: CASSPGSVSYEQYF. In DNA form, the CDR3 reads TGTGCCAGCAGCCCGGGGTCGGTCTCTTACGAGCAGTACTTC.

In this sample, this clone turned up once. The gene calls are TRBV5-1 and TRBJ1-2; D unresolved. The CDR3 consists of 13 residues. Deletions cut 5 bases from V and 4 bases from J, with 12 bases between. Germline V gene lookup returns CDR1 SGHRS and CDR2 YFSETQ. CDR3 sequence reads: CASSPEKSYGYTF. The CDR3 DNA is TGCGCCAGCAGTCCCGAGAAATCCTATGGCTACACCTTC.

V is TRBV5-1 and J is TRBJ2-3; D is undetermined. The CDR3 length is 14 residues. V was clipped by 0 bases and J by 5 bases, with 10 bases between them. Germline V lookup: CDR1 SGHRS, CDR2 YFSETQ. Here the CDR3 DNA reads TGCGCCAGCAGCTTGGAGCTGACTTTAGATACGCAGTATTTT. Amino acids: CASSLELTLDTQYF.

This clone appeared once. This CDR3 reads CASSESNRYQETQYF. CDR3 nucleotide sequence: TGCGCCAGCAGTGAGTCAAACAGGTACCAAGAGACCCAGTACTTC. The chain joins TRBV10-2 to TRBJ2-5; D perhaps matches TRBD1 (5 bases). The CDR3 sequence is 15 residues long. The V end was cut by 0 bases, the J end by 0 bases, with 8 bases between. Germline V gene lookup returns CDR1 WSHSY and CDR2 SAAADI.

V gene TRBV15 combines with J gene TRBJ1-5, with 10 bases matching TRBD1. The CDR3 runs to 15 residues. V shed 1 base and J 4 bases; nucleotides not matched to a gene: 1. The germline V gene has CDR1 LNHNV and CDR2 YYDKDF (reference sequence). The CDR3 spells CATSRVGQGNQPQHF. CDR3 sequence (DNA): TGTGCCACCAGCAGAGTGGGACAGGGGAATCAGCCCCAGCATTTT.

In this sample, this clone turned up a few times. The J gene is TRBJ2-7, the V gene TRBV28; D may be TRBD1 (6 bases). V was cut by 3 bases and J by 2 bases, with 8 bases left in between. CDR1 and CDR2 (germline): MDHEN, SYDVKM. The CDR3 has 13 amino acids. The CDR3 DNA is TGTGCCAGCAGTTTGGCAGGGGCCTACGAGCAGTACTTC. Its protein product is CASSLAGAYEQYF.

The J gene is TRBJ1-1, the V gene TRBV9, with 8 bases matching TRBD1. The CDR3 covers 15 residues. The J segment lost 4 bases and the V segment lost 0 bases, leaving 5 bases of the junction unmatched. CDR1 SGDLS and CDR2 YYNGEE come from the germline V gene. The CDR3 DNA reads as TGTGCCAGCAGCGTAGTGGACAGGGCTGTCACTGAAGCTTTCTTT. Translated: CASSVVDRAVTEAFF.

This clone is termed medium-sized (0.01 to 0.1%). The chain joins TRBV7-2 to TRBJ1-2, with TRBD1 identical over 7 bases. This CDR3 contains 12 residues. In germline, CDR1 is SGHTA, CDR2 FQGNSA. V lost 4 bases and J lost 6; bases outside the gene matches: 2. CDR3 nucleotide sequence: TGTGCCAGCAGCTCGGGACAGCATGGCTACACCTTC. It is translated as CASSSGQHGYTF.

This clone was recorded only once. The rearrangement links TRBV21-1 to TRBJ2-2; the D call TRBD1 from the table was never checked on the DNA. TRBV21-1 is reported as a pseudogene. The CDR3 is 19 residues long. The CDR3 here is CASSKAWSRDRANTGELFF. For the CDR3, the DNA is TGTGCCAGCAGCAAAGCTTGGTCCCGGGACAGGGCGAACACCGGGGAGCTGTTTTTT.